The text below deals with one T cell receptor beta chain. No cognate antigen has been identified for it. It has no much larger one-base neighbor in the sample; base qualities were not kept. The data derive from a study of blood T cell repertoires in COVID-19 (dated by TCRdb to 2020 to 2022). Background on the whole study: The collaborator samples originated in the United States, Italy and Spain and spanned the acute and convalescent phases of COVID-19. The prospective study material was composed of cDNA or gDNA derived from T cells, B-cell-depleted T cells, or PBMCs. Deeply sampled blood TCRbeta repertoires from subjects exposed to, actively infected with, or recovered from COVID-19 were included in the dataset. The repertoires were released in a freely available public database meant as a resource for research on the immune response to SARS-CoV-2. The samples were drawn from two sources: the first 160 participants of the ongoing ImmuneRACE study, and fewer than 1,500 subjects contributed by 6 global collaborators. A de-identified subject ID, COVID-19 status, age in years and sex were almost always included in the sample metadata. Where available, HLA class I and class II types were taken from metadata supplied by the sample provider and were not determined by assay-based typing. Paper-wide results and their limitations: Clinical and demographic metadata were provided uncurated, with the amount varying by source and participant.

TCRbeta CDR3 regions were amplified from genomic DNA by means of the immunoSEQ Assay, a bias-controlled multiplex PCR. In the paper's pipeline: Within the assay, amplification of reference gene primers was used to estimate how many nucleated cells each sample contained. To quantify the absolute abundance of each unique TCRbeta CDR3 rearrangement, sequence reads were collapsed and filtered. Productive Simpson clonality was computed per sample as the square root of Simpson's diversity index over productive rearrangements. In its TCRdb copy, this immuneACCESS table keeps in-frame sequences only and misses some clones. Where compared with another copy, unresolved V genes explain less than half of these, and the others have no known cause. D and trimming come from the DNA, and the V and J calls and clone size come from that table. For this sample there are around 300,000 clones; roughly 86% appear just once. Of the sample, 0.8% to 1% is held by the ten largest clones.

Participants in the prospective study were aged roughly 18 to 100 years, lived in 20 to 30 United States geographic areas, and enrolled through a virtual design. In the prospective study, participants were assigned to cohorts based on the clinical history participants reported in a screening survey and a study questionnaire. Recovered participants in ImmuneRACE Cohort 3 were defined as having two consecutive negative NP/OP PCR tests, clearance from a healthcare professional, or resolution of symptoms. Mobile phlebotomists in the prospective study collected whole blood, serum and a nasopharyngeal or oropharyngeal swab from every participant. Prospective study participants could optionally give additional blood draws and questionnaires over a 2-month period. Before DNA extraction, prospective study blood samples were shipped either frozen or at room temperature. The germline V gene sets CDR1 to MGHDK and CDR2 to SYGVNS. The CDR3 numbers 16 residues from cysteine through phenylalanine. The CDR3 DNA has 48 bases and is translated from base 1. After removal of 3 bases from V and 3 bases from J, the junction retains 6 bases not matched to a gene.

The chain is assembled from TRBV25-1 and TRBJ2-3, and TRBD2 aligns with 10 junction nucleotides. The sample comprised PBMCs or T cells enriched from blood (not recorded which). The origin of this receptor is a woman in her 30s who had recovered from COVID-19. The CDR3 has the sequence CASSDLPSGRTDTQYF. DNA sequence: TGTGCCAGCAGTGATCTTCCTAGCGGGAGAACAGATACGCAGTATTTT.